The 29 T cell receptor beta chains listed next were all sequenced from one sample in a study of T cell changes during pregnancy in multiple sclerosis. Assay: immunoSEQ multiplex PCR; the TCRdb copy retains only in-frame clones and omits some. The sample yields 15,000 to 25,000 clones, 75% to 90% seen once. The sequencing used CD8+ T cells from peripheral blood mononuclear cells, collected in the third trimester of pregnancy. The receptors were gathered from a female donor in good health, enrolled as a control in a pregnancy study.

This clone was recorded only once. CDR3 residues: CAWSVIRGTEAFF. In nucleotides, the CDR3 is TGTGCCTGGAGTGTAATTAGGGGCACTGAAGCTTTCTTT. This chain uses TRBV30 with TRBJ1-1; weak D call: TRBD1 (5 bases). Germline CDR1 and CDR2: GTSNPN and SVGIG (reference sequence). V was cut by 0 bases and J by 4 bases, with 9 bases left in between. CDR3 length: 13 residues.

In this sample, this clone turned up a few times. The chain uses TRBV4-3 and TRBJ2-2, with D possibly matching TRBD1 (6 bases). The CDR3 extends over 17 amino acids. Per germline, CDR1 LGHNA and CDR2 YSLEER. V was cut by 1 base and J by 5 bases, with 17 bases left in between. The CDR3 DNA sequence: TGCGCCAGCAGCCAAGCGAGAGACAGGTCTGCTACCGGGGAGCTGTTTTTT. This sequence encodes CASSQARDRSATGELFF.

This clone was counted between two and nine times. The chain combines TRBV10-3 with TRBJ1-2; D remains unclear. The CDR3 runs 13 residues. V lost 4 bases to trimming and J lost 6 bases, with 12 bases between them. Germline CDR1 reads ENHRY; CDR2 reads SYGVKD. DNA for the CDR3: TGTGCCATCAGTGCTCGGGGAAGAGATGGCTACACCTTC. Its protein is CAISARGRDGYTF.

The chain has TRBV27 and TRBJ2-6, with 7 bases fitting TRBD1. The length of the CDR3 is 19 residues. Trimming removed 4 bases from V and 0 bases from J; junction bases left unmatched: 12. Germline CDR1 reads MNHEY; CDR2 reads SMNVEV (reference sequence). This CDR3 reads CASSSPRGGPYSGANVLTF. In DNA form, the CDR3 reads TGTGCCAGCAGTTCCCCTAGAGGGGGCCCCTACTCTGGGGCCAACGTCCTGACTTTC.

V and J are TRBV7-3 and TRBJ2-3; 11 bases are a match to TRBD2. The V and J ends lost 4 bases and 4 bases, in that order; junction bases with no gene match: 7. This CDR3 has 16 residues. CDR1 SGHTA and CDR2 FQGTGA come from the germline V gene. The CDR3 sequence is CASSSIAGGQSDTQYF. CDR3 coding DNA: TGTGCCAGCAGCTCGATAGCGGGGGGGCAATCAGATACGCAGTATTTT.

This chain links TRBV7-9 with TRBJ2-3; 10 bases agree with TRBD1. CDR3 length: 18 amino acids. The V segment lost 5 bases and the J segment 0 bases; nucleotides outside the gene matches: 11. Per germline, CDR1 SEHNR and CDR2 FQNEAQ (reference sequence). CDR3 amino acids: CASSPSLMGQGSTDTQYF. The CDR3 DNA sequence: TGTGCCAGCAGCCCTAGCCTGATGGGACAGGGGAGCACAGATACGCAGTATTTT.

This rearrangement joins TRBV7-9 to TRBJ2-1; no definite D call. The CDR3 spans 15 residues. Germline V lookup: CDR1 SEHNR, CDR2 FQNEAQ (reference sequence). Trimming cost V 1 base and J 2 bases, with 9 bases left between them. In DNA form, the CDR3 reads TGTGCCAGCAGCTTAGTCTTGAGTCCCTACAATGAGCAGTTCTTC. Translated: CASSLVLSPYNEQFF.

The genes are TRBV19 and TRBJ1-2; 9 bases align to TRBD1. The length of the CDR3 is 14 residues. The V gene end was trimmed by 5 bases and the J gene end by 7 bases; junction bases not matched to a gene: 8. The germline V gene encodes CDR1 LNHDA and CDR2 SQIVND (reference sequence). This chain's CDR3 is CASSPVQGAGGYTF. The CDR3 nucleotides read TGTGCCAGTAGTCCCGTACAGGGGGCGGGTGGCTACACCTTC.

In this sample, this clone turned up once. The chain is built from TRBV19 and TRBJ2-7; 9 bases match TRBD1. CDR1 and CDR2 (germline): LNHDA, SQIVND (reference sequence). This CDR3 is built from 16 residues. The V gene end was trimmed by 6 bases and the J gene end by 3 bases; junction bases not matched to a gene: 12. The CDR3: CASRPEGQGILYEQYF. Here the CDR3 DNA reads TGTGCCAGTAGGCCCGAGGGACAGGGAATCCTCTACGAGCAGTACTTC.

The chain uses TRBV7-8 and TRBJ1-2; D possibly corresponds to TRBD1 (6 bases). V lost 0 bases to trimming and J lost 5 bases, with 10 bases between them. The CDR3 loop spans 14 amino acids. The V gene's germline CDR1 is SGHVS and CDR2 FQNEAQ. The CDR3: CASSLAPTGYGYTF. CDR3 coding DNA: TGTGCCAGCAGCTTAGCCCCAACAGGGTATGGCTACACCTTC.

The chain links TRBV15 to TRBJ1-4; D remains ambiguous. CDR3 size: 16 residues. CDR1 is LNHNV, CDR2 YYDKDF, per germline (reference sequence). Trimming removed 4 bases from V and 0 bases from J, with 12 bases in between. DNA of the CDR3: TGTGCCACCAGCACCGTCCCCTTAACAACTAATGAAAAACTGTTTTTT. The encoded protein is CATSTVPLTTNEKLFF.

This chain connects TRBV5-4 to TRBJ2-3; TRBD1 matches at 8 bases. The germline CDR1 and CDR2 sequences are SGHNT and YYREEE (reference sequence). After removal of 3 bases from V and 1 base from J, the junction contained 4 bases not matched to a gene. This CDR3 has 15 residues. In nucleotides, the CDR3 is TGTGCCAGCAGCTCAATGACAGGGGGCACAGATACGCAGTATTTT. It translates to CASSSMTGGTDTQYF.

The rearrangement joins TRBV7-9 to TRBJ1-1; TRBD1 matches at 7 bases. Germline V gene data show CDR1 as SEHNR and CDR2 as FQNEAQ (reference sequence). CDR3 length equals 15 residues. V was clipped by 3 bases and J by 1 base; unmatched bases: 5. In nucleotides, the CDR3 is TGTGCCAGCAGCTTGATGACAGGGCCGAACACTGAAGCTTTCTTT. The encoded protein is CASSLMTGPNTEAFF.

The rearrangement uses TRBV4-3 and TRBJ2-7; a weak D match, TRBD1 (5 bases). CDR1 is LGHNA, CDR2 YSLEER, per germline. The CDR3 spans 16 residues. V lost 0 bases to trimming and J lost 0 bases, with 12 bases between them. CDR3 sequence (DNA): TGCGCCAGCAGCCAAGAGGCACAGGATGACTCCTACGAGCAGTACTTC. It translates to CASSQEAQDDSYEQYF.

The chain joins TRBV21-1 to TRBJ2-3; the DNA was not used to check the table's D call, TRBD2. TRBV21-1 is a documented pseudogene. The CDR3 totals 17 residues. The CDR3 reads CASSNHPLAGGPDTQYF. CDR3 nucleotides: TGTGCCAGCAGCAACCATCCACTAGCGGGGGGGCCAGATACGCAGTATTTT.

The chain employs TRBV4-1 and TRBJ1-2; 8 bases line up with TRBD1. The trim removed 4 bases at V and 3 bases at J, leaving 7 bases unmatched. CDR1 is MGHRA and CDR2 is YSYEKL in the germline V gene. This CDR3 is built from 15 residues. CDR3: CASSLTTGAYYGYTF. The DNA of the CDR3 is TGCGCCAGCAGCCTGACGACAGGGGCTTACTATGGCTACACCTTC.

The V gene is TRBV7-2, the J gene TRBJ1-4; 9 bases fit TRBD1. Per the germline V gene, CDR1 is SGHTA and CDR2 is FQGNSA. This CDR3 is built from 14 residues. V gave up 2 bases and J gave up 8 bases; unmatched junction bases: 3. In DNA, the CDR3 is TGTGCCAGCAGCTTAAACAGGGGGCGAGAAAAACTGTTTTTT. This sequence encodes CASSLNRGREKLFF.

The chain combines TRBV4-3 with TRBJ1-2; 8 nucleotides line up with TRBD1. V gave up 0 bases and J gave up 4 bases; unmatched junction bases: 7. The germline CDR1 and CDR2 sequences are LGHNA and YSLEER. The CDR3 is made up of 16 amino acids. CDR3 coding DNA: TGCGCCAGCAGCCAAGATTGGCGCGGACAGGGCTATGGCTACACCTTC. Its protein is CASSQDWRGQGYGYTF.

This rearrangement joins TRBV5-4 to TRBJ1-2; 7 bases fit TRBD1. V was pared by 4 bases and J by 3 bases, with 3 bases of the junction left unmatched. CDR3 length: 13 amino acids. From germline, CDR1 is SGHNT and CDR2 YYREEE (reference sequence). The CDR3 nucleotides read TGTGCCAGCAGCCTCGGGACAGACTATGGCTACACCTTC. Its translation: CASSLGTDYGYTF.

The chain combines TRBV6-4 with TRBJ2-3; maybe TRBD2 (5 bases). Trimming stripped 2 bases from V and 3 bases from J, with 6 bases between. The CDR3 extends over 13 amino acids. The germline V gene has CDR1 MRHNA and CDR2 SNTAGT. The CDR3 nucleotides are TGTGCCAGCAGTGACACGGGAACAGATACGCAGTATTTT. This encodes CASSDTGTDTQYF.

The chain recombines TRBV4-1 with TRBJ2-1; possibly TRBD2 for D (5 bases). Trimming pared 2 bases from V and 7 bases from J, leaving 18 bases between. The CDR3 has 16 amino acids. Germline V gene sequence: CDR1 MGHRA, CDR2 YSYEKL. CDR3 nucleotide sequence: TGCGCCAGCAGCCAAACGTCTCAGCGGTATATAAATGAGCAGTTCTTC. Translated: CASSQTSQRYINEQFF.

The genes are TRBV5-1 and TRBJ2-5, with 13 bases matching TRBD2. Germline CDR1 and CDR2: SGHRS and YFSETQ. The J segment lost 5 bases and the V segment lost 4 bases, leaving 5 bases of the junction unmatched. The CDR3 is made up of 15 amino acids. CDR3 coding DNA: TGCGCCAGCAGCACTAGCGGGGGGGCATTTGAGACCCAGTACTTC. Translation gives CASSTSGGAFETQYF. Supplemented by reference TRBV5-1 and TRBJ2-5, the full variable domain reads KAGVTQTPRYLIKTRGQQVTLSCSPISGHRSVSWYQQTPGQGLQFLFEYFSETQRNKGNFPGRFSGRQFSNSRSEMNVSTLELGDSALYLCASSTSGGAFETQYFGPGTRLLVL.

The DNA for the CDR3 is TGTGCCAGCAGCAACCGACTAGCGGGGGGTTACAATGAGCAGTTCTTC. This gives the protein CASSNRLAGGYNEQFF. The rearrangement uses TRBV11-2 and TRBJ2-1, with 13 nucleotides matching TRBD2. Unmatched junction bases numbered 5, after V lost 5 bases and J lost 4 bases. Germline V CDR1 and CDR2: SGHAT, FQNNGV. The CDR3 consists of 16 residues.

This rearrangement joins TRBV7-9 to TRBJ2-4, with 8 positions matching TRBD1. There are 17 residues in the CDR3. With 1 base clipped from V and 4 bases from J, the junction kept 9 bases outside the gene matches. Germline CDR1 SEHNR, CDR2 FQNEAQ (reference sequence). Here the CDR3 DNA reads TGTGCCAGCAGCTTAGAAGCTAGGCGGACAGGGAAAAACATTCAGTACTTC. Translation: CASSLEARRTGKNIQYF.

The chain couples TRBV4-3 to TRBJ2-7, with 8 bases aligning to TRBD1. V shed 1 base, J shed 7 bases, and the junction held 6 bases outside the gene matches. CDR3 length equals 14 residues. Germline V gene lookup returns CDR1 LGHNA and CDR2 YSLEER. CDR3 loop: CASSQGTGTGEQYF. The CDR3 coding sequence is TGCGCCAGCAGCCAAGGGACAGGGACTGGGGAGCAGTACTTC.

The rearrangement joins TRBV7-9 to TRBJ2-7, with D unresolved. The V end lost 5 bases, the J end lost 6 bases, and 11 bases lay between the germline ends. The CDR3 loop spans 12 amino acids. Germline CDR1 is SEHNR and CDR2 is FQNEAQ (reference sequence). This CDR3 is CASSPPAGEQYF. CDR3 DNA: TGTGCCAGCAGCCCCCCGGCAGGCGAGCAGTACTTC.

The CDR3 DNA follows: TGTGCCAGCAGCTCACTACAGGGGGCTGTGGATGGCTACACCTTC. Protein: CASSSLQGAVDGYTF. The gene calls are TRBV5-4 and TRBJ1-2; TRBD1 aligns across 9 bases. This CDR3 is built from 15 residues. The germline gives CDR1 SGHNT, CDR2 YYREEE (reference sequence). Trimming at V came to 3 bases and at J to 6 bases, leaving 9 bases not matched to a gene.

V gene TRBV9 combines with J gene TRBJ1-2, with D perhaps TRBD1 (6 bases). The germline V and J ends were trimmed by 4 bases and 4 bases, with 14 bases remaining between them. The CDR3 extends over 14 amino acids. Germline CDR1 reads SGDLS; CDR2 reads YYNGEE. CDR3 DNA sequence: TGTGCCAGCAGCCCTTCGGACAGCGTCTATGGCTACACCTTC. Its protein is CASSPSDSVYGYTF.

This rearrangement joins TRBV4-3 to TRBJ2-7, with D tentatively TRBD2 (7 bases). Germline lookup yields CDR1 LGHNA and CDR2 YSLEER. The V gene lost 0 bases and the J gene lost 3 bases, with 15 bases spanning the gap. This CDR3 has 16 residues. The CDR3 nucleotides are TGCGCCAGCAGCCAAGATCGGGGGGCAGGGAACTACGAGCAGTACTTC. Its translation is CASSQDRGAGNYEQYF.